The 5 T cell receptor beta chains listed next were all sequenced from one sample in a study of shared clonotypes between healthy human individuals. Measured with immunoSEQ multiplex PCR; TCRdb has only the in-frame clones, and not every one. The data show a few million clones, with approximately 93% seen just once and 0.39% held by the top ten. The source material was naive CD4+ T cells from PBMCs. Described subset: CD45RA+ positively selected. The receptors originated from a man younger than 35 in good health. Some clones in this sample may be carry-over from other donors' samples.

The chain has TRBV15 and TRBJ2-7, with a possible D match to TRBD1 (5 bases). This CDR3 has 13 residues. Germline V gives CDR1 LNHNV, CDR2 YYDKDF (reference sequence). The germline V and J ends were trimmed by 3 bases and 6 bases, with 12 bases remaining between them. The CDR3 loop reads CATSRGLEREQYF. The DNA of the CDR3 is TGTGCCACCAGCAGGGGGCTGGAGCGCGAGCAGTACTTC.

The gene calls are TRBV10-3 and TRBJ1-2; tentative D call: TRBD1 (6 bases). The CDR3 spans 12 residues. Between the trimmed V and J ends, which lost 6 bases and 7 bases, there was a span of 12 bases. Looked up from germline, CDR1 is ENHRY and CDR2 is SYGVKD. The CDR3 protein is CAISLTGSGYTF. For the CDR3, the DNA is TGTGCCATCAGCCTCACAGGGTCTGGCTACACCTTC.

This clone was counted a few times. The rearrangement uses TRBV19 and TRBJ2-4; no reliable D call. The CDR3 extends over 12 amino acids. V lost 7 bases and J lost 6, with 10 bases in between. Germline V gives CDR1 LNHDA, CDR2 SQIVND (reference sequence). CDR3 loop: CASTATGNIQYF. The CDR3 nucleotides are TGTGCCAGTACCGCCACCGGAAACATTCAGTACTTC.

The rearrangement links TRBV28 to TRBJ2-1; D may be TRBD1 (6 bases). The CDR3 spans 11 residues. CDR1 MDHEN and CDR2 SYDVKM come from the germline V gene. The V end was cut by 10 bases, the J end by 6 bases, with 10 bases between. The CDR3 region has the DNA TGTGCCATAGGACAGCTCAATGAGCAGTTCTTC. Residues: CAIGQLNEQFF. Together with reference TRBV28 and TRBJ2-1, the CDR3 gives the full variable domain: DVKVTQSSRYLVKRTGEKVFLECVQDMDHENMFWYRQDPGLGLRLIYFSYDVKMKEKGDIPEGYSVSREKKERFSLILESASTNQTSMYLCAIGQLNEQFFGPGTRLTVL.

This rearrangement joins TRBV29-1 to TRBJ2-7, with 14 positions matching TRBD2. The CDR3 length is 15 residues. Unmatched junction bases numbered 8, after V lost 7 bases and J lost 3 bases. Germline V gene lookup returns CDR1 SQVTM and CDR2 ANQGSEA. In DNA form, the CDR3 reads TGCAGCGCCCGGGCCGGGACTAGCGGGAGCTACGAGCAGTACTTC. It specifies CSARAGTSGSYEQYF.